The clone carrying this T cell receptor beta chain was detected only once. Some clones are missing from TCRdb's copy, which holds only in-frame ones; the method was immunoSEQ multiplex PCR. The repertoire holds under 95,000 clones, with 80% to 95% as singletons. This CDR3 is 16 amino acids long. V was clipped by 2 bases and J by 8 bases; unmatched bases: 7. Germline V lookup: CDR1 SGHRS, CDR2 YFSETQ. This sample was included in a study of T cell changes during pregnancy in multiple sclerosis. The specimen comprised peripheral blood, sampled after pregnancy. The chain uses TRBV5-1 and TRBJ2-3; 14 bases are shared with TRBD2. The sequence was obtained from a female donor with multiple sclerosis, enrolled in a pregnancy study. CDR3 amino acids: CASSFGLAGGLGTQYF. The CDR3 nucleotides read TGCGCCAGCAGCTTTGGACTAGCGGGAGGTCTGGGTACGCAGTATTTT. Looking up the rest from reference TRBV5-1 and TRBJ2-3 gives the full variable domain: KAGVTQTPRYLIKTRGQQVTLSCSPISGHRSVSWYQQTPGQGLQFLFEYFSETQRNKGNFPGRFSGRQFSNSRSEMNVSTLELGDSALYLCASSFGLAGGLGTQYFGPGTRLTVL.